This passage covers 25 T cell receptor beta chains from one sample sequenced in a study of identical twins. TCRdb re-called the 5' RACE reads through MiXCR, storing one row per CDR3 protein. The table shows a few hundred thousand distinct CDR3 sequences, with over 9% occurring only once. This sample also appeared in a second study, on yellow fever vaccine responses in identical twins.

Sequenced material: CD8+ T cells sorted from blood. The receptors were gathered from a woman in her late teens or twenties in good health.

CDR3 sequence: CASSLAFNGRKDTQYF. CDR3 nucleotides: TGTGCCAGCAGCTTGGCATTCAACGGGAGAAAAGATACGCAGTATTTT. This chain connects TRBV5-6 to TRBJ2-3; D possibly corresponds to TRBD2 (6 bases). Trimming took 0 bases from V and 5 from J, leaving 16 bases between them. This CDR3 region has 16 residues. CDR1 SGHDT and CDR2 YYEEEE come from the germline V gene.

This clonotype was observed a handful of times. This sequence joins TRBV9 and TRBJ2-1, with TRBD1 matching over 9 bases. The CDR3 is 14 residues long. The ends lost 3 bases at V and 5 bases at J; junction bases unmatched: 3. The V gene's germline CDR1 is SGDLS and CDR2 YYNGEE. This chain's CDR3 is CASSAWTGDNEQFF. Written as DNA, the CDR3 is TGTGCCAGCAGCGCTTGGACAGGGGACAATGAGCAGTTCTTC.

The sample holds a few counts of this clonotype. J is TRBJ2-7 and V is TRBV7-8; TRBD2 is a possible D gene (6 bases). The CDR3 contains 15 residues. Per the germline V gene, CDR1 is SGHVS and CDR2 is FQNEAQ. Trimming stripped 1 base from V and 2 bases from J, with 12 bases between. As DNA, the CDR3 is TGTGCCAGCAGCTTAGTGGGGGGACGGGCCTACGAGCAGTACGTC. It specifies CASSLVGGRAYEQYV.

The CDR3 DNA reads as TGCGCCAGCAGCCAAGCCCCAGGGGCGGGGGAGCAGTACGTC. This codes for CASSQAPGAGEQYV. J is TRBJ2-7 and V is TRBV4-1, with D perhaps matching TRBD1 or TRBD2 (6 bases each). Trimming took off 1 base at V and 7 bases at J, with 14 bases between the two ends. The CDR3 contains 14 residues. CDR1 is MGHRA and CDR2 is YSYEKL in the germline V gene.

This clonotype was observed a few times. The J gene is TRBJ2-2, the V gene TRBV5-1; 7 bases line up with TRBD2. The CDR3 has 13 residues. V was clipped by 4 bases and J by 7 bases; unmatched bases: 4. Germline CDR1 is SGHRS and CDR2 is YFSETQ. The CDR3 reads CASSLPGGGELFF. CDR3 DNA sequence: TGCGCCAGCAGCCTCCCGGGGGGCGGGGAGCTGTTTTTT.

The chain joins TRBV14 to TRBJ1-6, with D maybe TRBD1 (5 bases). The CDR3 is 14 amino acids. V lost 1 base and J 8 bases, leaving 9 bases between the germline ends. Germline V gene sequence: CDR1 SGHDN, CDR2 FVKESK. In DNA, the CDR3 is TGTGCCAGCAGCCAAGGAGGGGCATATTCACCCCTCCACTTT. Translated: CASSQGGAYSPLHF.

This clonotype was counted between two and nine times. The chain recombines TRBV6-1 with TRBJ1-5, with D perhaps TRBD1 (6 bases). V shed 7 bases and J shed 7 bases, with 14 bases lying between them. CDR3 length: 13 amino acids. Germline CDR1 and CDR2: MNHNS and SASEGT. CDR3 in amino acids: CASTPGGGQPQHF. The CDR3 coding sequence is TGTGCCAGCACCCCCGGTGGGGGCCAGCCCCAGCATTTT.

The gene calls are TRBV4-1 and TRBJ2-1, with 8 nucleotides matching TRBD2. Trimming at V came to 7 bases and at J to 0 bases, leaving 5 bases not matched to a gene. CDR3 size: 15 residues. The germline V gene has CDR1 MGHRA and CDR2 YSYEKL. The chain's CDR3 is CASTTGTSSYNEQFF. For the CDR3, the DNA is TGCGCCAGCACAACCGGGACTAGCTCCTACAATGAGCAGTTCTTC.

The rearrangement joins TRBV29-1 to TRBJ2-3, with TRBD2 matching 7 bases. After removal of 7 bases from V and 2 bases from J, the junction contained 6 bases not matched to a gene. CDR1 is SQVTM, CDR2 ANQGSEA, per germline. The CDR3 extends over 13 amino acids. The CDR3: CSGSSGLTDTQYF. The CDR3 nucleotides read TGCAGCGGTTCTAGCGGACTCACAGATACGCAGTATTTT.

The V gene is TRBV7-9, the J gene TRBJ2-5; weak D call: TRBD1 (5 bases). Per germline, CDR1 SEHNR and CDR2 FQNEAQ (reference sequence). The CDR3 has 13 residues. The V end was cut by 0 bases, the J end by 7 bases, with 9 bases between. CDR3 residues: CASSLAGRGTQYF. The CDR3 DNA reads TGTGCCAGCAGCTTAGCGGGGCGCGGGACCCAGTACTTC.

This clonotype appeared a few times. V gene TRBV14 combines with J gene TRBJ2-7; 8 bases line up with TRBD1. Germline values: CDR1 SGHDN, CDR2 FVKESK. Germline trimming cut 5 bases from V and 4 bases from J; bases unmatched to any gene: 7. The CDR3 sequence is 14 residues long. CDR3 nucleotides: TGTGCCAGCAGCTCCCGGGACAGGATTTACGAGCAGTACTTC. Protein: CASSSRDRIYEQYF. The entire variable domain, with the rest obtained from reference TRBV14 and TRBJ2-7, is as follows: EAGVTQFPSHSVIEKGQTVTLRCDPISGHDNLYWYRRVMGKEIKFLLHFVKESKQDESGMPNNRFLAERTGGTYSTLKVQPAELEDSGVYFCASSSRDRIYEQYFGPGTRLTVT.

This clonotype has only a few counts. V usage is TRBV20-1 and J usage is TRBJ2-3, with 7 bases aligning to TRBD2. Germline V CDR1 and CDR2: DFQATT, SNEGSKA (reference sequence). This CDR3 has 13 residues. CDR3: CNTRGVSTDTQYF. For the CDR3, the DNA is TGCAACACACGGGGGGTTAGCACAGATACGCAGTATTTT.

This clonotype was detected a few times. This chain connects TRBV5-1 to TRBJ1-1; 9 bases fit TRBD1. The junction had 8 bases not matched to a gene; V was cut back by 3 bases and J by 5 bases. The germline CDR1 and CDR2 sequences are SGHRS and YFSETQ. CDR3 length: 15 amino acids. The CDR3 DNA follows: TGCGCCAGCAGCTCAGGGACAGGGTGGGAGACTGAAGCTTTCTTT. It translates to CASSSGTGWETEAFF. Full variable domain (rest looked up from reference TRBV5-1 and TRBJ1-1): KAGVTQTPRYLIKTRGQQVTLSCSPISGHRSVSWYQQTPGQGLQFLFEYFSETQRNKGNFPGRFSGRQFSNSRSEMNVSTLELGDSALYLCASSSGTGWETEAFFGQGTRLTVV.

V is TRBV7-9 and J is TRBJ2-7, with D tentatively TRBD2 (6 bases). Germline values: CDR1 SEHNR, CDR2 FQNEAQ (reference sequence). V gave up 4 bases and J gave up 4 bases, with 14 bases separating them. The CDR3 is made up of 14 amino acids. The CDR3 region has the DNA TGTGCCAGCAGCTCTTGGGACTCCGGATACGAGCAGTACTTC. This translates into CASSSWDSGYEQYF.

This clonotype has a handful of counts. This rearrangement joins TRBV5-6 to TRBJ2-1; the match to TRBD1 covers 10 bases. CDR3 size: 16 residues. J was trimmed by 1 base and V by 3 bases; bases with no gene match: 4. Germline V lookup: CDR1 SGHDT, CDR2 YYEEEE. For the CDR3, the DNA is TGTGCCAGCAGCTGGGGACAGGGGATTTCCTACAATGAGCAGTTCTTC. Its protein product is CASSWGQGISYNEQFF.

The gene calls are TRBV10-2 and TRBJ2-3; TRBD1 matches at 7 bases. This CDR3 has 15 residues. Looked up from germline, CDR1 is WSHSY and CDR2 is SAAADI. V gave up 6 bases and J gave up 8 bases; unmatched junction bases: 14. CDR3 sequence reads: CASSAGTDLVVTQYF. Here the CDR3 DNA reads TGCGCCAGCAGCGCCGGGACAGACCTAGTCGTTACGCAGTATTTT.

The rearrangement joins TRBV20-1 to TRBJ2-3; 8 bases match TRBD2. CDR3 length equals 14 residues. Germline V lookup: CDR1 DFQATT, CDR2 SNEGSKA (reference sequence). Trimming took 3 bases from V and 1 from J; bases not matched to a gene: 3. CDR3 sequence (DNA): TGCAGTGCTAGCACGGGACTAGGCACAGATACGCAGTATTTT. Translated: CSASTGLGTDTQYF.

This chain joins TRBV6-2 or TRBV6-3 and TRBJ1-5, with 7 nucleotides matching TRBD1. Germline lookup yields CDR1 MNHEY and CDR2 SVGEGT. Trimming removed 4 bases from V and 6 bases from J; junction bases left unmatched: 18. The CDR3 is 18 amino acids. In DNA, the CDR3 is TGTGCCAGCAGTTTCCCCGTGGGCGGGACAGAACCCGGTCAGCCCCAGCATTTT. This encodes CASSFPVGGTEPGQPQHF.

This clonotype was detected a few times. This chain joins TRBV29-1 and TRBJ2-5, with TRBD1 matching over 7 bases. Per the germline V gene, CDR1 is SQVTM and CDR2 is ANQGSEA. V shed 6 bases, J shed 1 base, and the junction held 11 bases outside the gene matches. This CDR3 is built from 15 residues. CDR3 region: CSVDEGADLQETQYF. DNA of the CDR3: TGCAGCGTAGACGAGGGGGCAGACCTCCAAGAGACCCAGTACTTC.

In its sample, this clonotype was seen a few times. The chain has TRBV7-6 and TRBJ2-5; 14 bases fit TRBD2. The CDR3 extends over 15 amino acids. The germline CDR1 and CDR2 sequences are SGHVS and FNYEAQ. The ends lost 7 bases at V and 3 bases at J; junction bases unmatched: 4. Written as DNA, the CDR3 is TGTGCCAGCACCGGGACTAGCGGGGGAAAAGAGACCCAGTACTTC. Protein: CASTGTSGGKETQYF.

This clonotype occurred a few times. The chain combines TRBV28 with TRBJ2-5; the match to TRBD2 covers 7 bases. V shed 7 bases and J 3 bases; nucleotides not matched to a gene: 17. Germline-derived CDR1 and CDR2 are MDHEN and SYDVKM. The CDR3 covers 17 residues. In DNA form, the CDR3 reads TGTGCCAGCACCCTGGGGAGGGCGAGAAGTGGGAAAGAGACCCAGTACTTC. Amino acids: CASTLGRARSGKETQYF.

This clonotype was seen only a few times. The V call is TRBV28, the J call TRBJ2-1, with 14 bases that match TRBD2. Trimming cost V 6 bases and J 9 bases; bases outside gene matches: 7. CDR3 length: 15 amino acids. Germline CDR1 and CDR2: MDHEN and SYDVKM. In nucleotides, the CDR3 is TGTGCCAGCAGCAAAGGGGGGACTAGCGGGGGTGAGCAGTTCTTC. It specifies CASSKGGTSGGEQFF.

The chain joins TRBV20-1 to TRBJ2-5, with D perhaps matching TRBD2 (5 bases). The V gene lost 0 bases and the J gene lost 7 bases, with 21 bases spanning the gap. This CDR3 region has 16 residues. Germline CDR1 is DFQATT and CDR2 is SNEGSKA (reference sequence). The CDR3 here is CSARDRPLGVSGTQYF. For the CDR3, the DNA is TGCAGTGCTAGAGATCGCCCTCTAGGAGTGAGCGGGACCCAGTACTTC.

This clonotype has more than one count but fewer than ten. This chain connects TRBV6-1 to TRBJ1-1; 10 nucleotides align to TRBD1. From germline, CDR1 is MNHNS and CDR2 SASEGT. Trimming took 6 bases from V and 5 from J; bases not matched to a gene: 9. CDR3 length equals 15 residues. The CDR3 DNA reads TGTGCCAGCAGAGTCGACAGGGGGCAACGGACTGAAGCTTTCTTT. As protein: CASRVDRGQRTEAFF.

With regard to this clonotype: A read error may explain this, as a much larger clone is one base away. The gene calls are TRBV7-9 and TRBJ2-3, with D possibly being TRBD1 (6 bases). CDR3 length: 13 residues. Germline V CDR1 and CDR2: SEHNR, FQNEAQ (reference sequence). Trimming pared 1 base from V and 6 bases from J, leaving 8 bases between. The CDR3 spells CASSLEGEDTQYF. As DNA, the CDR3 is TGTGCCAGCAGCTTAGAGGGGGAGGATACGCAGTATTTT.